This entry is about one T cell receptor (beta chain). This sample stems from a study of cytomegalovirus exposure and HLA in healthy donors. The V end was cut by 9 bases, the J end by 2 bases, with 8 bases between. The CDR3 spans 11 residues. Germline V gene sequence: CDR1 MDHEN, CDR2 SYDVKM. In the PCR, 60 Vbeta and 13 Jbeta primers were used. Clones were read by immunoSEQ multiplex PCR, and TCRdb kept only the in-frame ones, dropping some. The table has over 150,000 clones, 60% to 85% seen once. The chain links TRBV28 to TRBJ2-7; tentatively, D is TRBD1 (5 bases). This TCR derives from a middle-aged woman in good health and CMV-seronegative. The sample was PBMCs. This CDR3 is CARDSAYEQYF. In DNA, the CDR3 is TGTGCCAGAGACAGCGCCTACGAGCAGTACTTC.